Following are 26 T cell receptor beta chains from one sample sequenced in a study of blood T cell repertoires in COVID-19. The assay was immunoSEQ multiplex PCR, and TCRdb's table has in-frame clones only and misses some. This sample has 130,000 to 150,000 clones, with 84% found just once. The sequenced sample was peripheral blood. Every receptor here comes from a woman aged 80 or over in a cohort sampled during active or convalescent COVID-19.

The chain joins TRBV7-8 to TRBJ1-2, with unresolved D. The CDR3 sequence is 14 residues long. The ends were cut back, 1 base at V and 4 bases at J, with 10 bases in the middle. Looked up from germline, CDR1 is SGHVS and CDR2 is FQNEAQ. In DNA, the CDR3 is TGTGCCAGCAGCTTAGACCCAGCGAGCTATGGCTACACCTTC. Translation: CASSLDPASYGYTF.

The rearrangement links TRBV6-5 to TRBJ2-1; 9 nucleotides agree with TRBD2. The CDR3 has 14 residues. In germline, CDR1 is MNHEY, CDR2 SVGAGI. Unmatched junction bases numbered 9, after V lost 8 bases and J lost 7 bases. In nucleotides, the CDR3 is TGTGCCAGCGCCGGCGGGGGGGATTTGAATGAGCAGTTCTTC. It is translated as CASAGGGDLNEQFF.

The J gene is TRBJ2-3, the V gene TRBV3-1 (or the pseudogene TRBV3-2); a weak D match, TRBD2 (5 bases). The CDR3 runs 15 residues. Germline CDR1 is LGHDT and CDR2 is YNNKEL (reference sequence). The germline V and J ends were trimmed by 0 bases and 4 bases, with 11 bases remaining between them. The CDR3, as DNA: TGTGCCAGCAGCCAAGATTTACGGGGTGCAGATACGCAGTATTTT. This codes for CASSQDLRGADTQYF.

This rearrangement joins TRBV10-3 to TRBJ1-1; D perhaps matches TRBD1 (5 bases). The CDR3 extends over 16 amino acids. With 6 bases removed from V and 4 bases from J, the gap between germline ends came to 21 bases. Germline CDR1 and CDR2: ENHRY and SYGVKD. Here the CDR3 reads CAIRGGGSSTGTEAFF. CDR3 bases: TGTGCCATCAGGGGGGGTGGCTCTTCTACGGGCACTGAAGCTTTCTTT.

The chain combines TRBV7-8 with TRBJ1-1; the D is unclear. The CDR3 consists of 13 residues. The V end lost 6 bases, the J end lost 4 bases, and 12 bases lay between the germline ends. Germline lookup yields CDR1 SGHVS and CDR2 FQNEAQ. The CDR3: CASSLLRGTEAFF. Here the CDR3 DNA reads TGTGCCAGCAGTCTGCTCCGGGGCACTGAAGCTTTCTTT.

J is TRBJ2-3 and V is TRBV19; D gene uncertain. This CDR3 is built from 14 residues. Germline-derived CDR1 and CDR2 are LNHDA and SQIVND (reference sequence). V was clipped by 2 bases and J by 0 bases, with 6 bases between them. The DNA for the CDR3 is TGTGCCAGTAGTATACAAGCTAGCACAGATACGCAGTATTTT. It specifies CASSIQASTDTQYF.

This chain uses TRBV28 with TRBJ1-2; TRBD1 is a possible D gene (6 bases). Trimming removed 5 bases at V and 2 bases at J, with 12 bases between. Germline V gene data show CDR1 as MDHEN and CDR2 as SYDVKM. The CDR3 consists of 14 residues. The CDR3: CASSARDNNYGYTF. In nucleotides, the CDR3 is TGTGCCAGCAGTGCCCGGGACAACAACTATGGCTACACCTTC.

The CDR3 spells CASSLELYEQFF. The CDR3, as DNA: TGCGCCAGCAGCTTGGAATTATATGAGCAGTTCTTC. The V and J genes are TRBV5-1 and TRBJ2-1; D is undetermined. The CDR3 has 12 residues. Germline V CDR1 and CDR2: SGHRS, YFSETQ. V gave up 0 bases and J gave up 8 bases, with 6 bases separating them.

This chain links TRBV6-5 with TRBJ1-6; D is uncertain. The CDR3 is 14 residues long. Germline lookup yields CDR1 MNHEY and CDR2 SVGAGI. V was cut by 8 bases and J by 2 bases, with 10 bases left in between. CDR3 coding DNA: TGTGCCAGCTCCTACTCGACCTATAATTCACCCCTCCACTTT. This translates into CASSYSTYNSPLHF.

The rearrangement uses TRBV2 and TRBJ2-7; TRBD1 matches at 8 bases. CDR1 is SNHLY, CDR2 FYNNEI, per germline. The length of the CDR3 is 11 residues. The CDR3 sequence is CASSNLGQAPV. In DNA, the CDR3 is TGTGCCAGCAGTAACTTGGGACAGGCGCCCGTC.

The chain uses TRBV5-4 and TRBJ1-2; 8 nucleotides align to TRBD1. This CDR3 region has 15 residues. From germline, CDR1 is SGHNT and CDR2 YYREEE (reference sequence). Germline trimming cut 4 bases from V and 8 bases from J; bases unmatched to any gene: 13. For the CDR3, the DNA is TGTGCCAGCAGCCGTGGACAGGGACAATGGTGGGGCTACACCTTC. Translated: CASSRGQGQWWGYTF.

The V and J genes are TRBV6-2 or TRBV6-3 and TRBJ2-3, with 7 bases identical to TRBD2. This CDR3 comprises 14 residues. Germline V gene data show CDR1 as MNHEY and CDR2 as SVGEGT. The V segment lost 6 bases and the J segment 8 bases; nucleotides outside the gene matches: 11. CDR3: CASSLGGGAFTQYF. The CDR3 DNA reads as TGTGCCAGCAGCCTCGGGGGAGGGGCTTTTACGCAGTATTTT.

J is TRBJ1-2 and V is TRBV6-5; 7 bases line up with TRBD1. The V gene end was trimmed by 6 bases and the J gene end by 0 bases; junction bases not matched to a gene: 7. From germline, CDR1 is MNHEY and CDR2 SVGAGI. CDR3 length: 15 amino acids. CDR3 in amino acids: CASSQGDTTNYGYTF. CDR3 nucleotide sequence: TGTGCCAGCAGCCAGGGGGACACCACTAACTATGGCTACACCTTC.

Comment on this clone: A read error may produce the germline difference seen at one junction end. This chain links TRBV6-2 or TRBV6-3 with TRBJ1-1; 7 bases fit TRBD1. From germline, CDR1 is MNHEY and CDR2 SVGEGT. The CDR3 runs 14 residues. CDR3 sequence (DNA): TGTGCCAGCAGTTACTTGACAGGGAACGCTGAAGCTTTCTTT. Residues: CASSYLTGNAEAFF.

The chain joins TRBV2 to TRBJ1-1; unclear D gene. The ends were cut back, 6 bases at V and 1 base at J, with 9 bases in the middle. Germline-derived CDR1 and CDR2 are SNHLY and FYNNEI. There are 13 residues in the CDR3. The CDR3 protein is CASRTTENTEAFF. The CDR3 nucleotides are TGTGCCAGCAGGACCACAGAGAACACTGAAGCTTTCTTT.

This clone was picked up one time. V is TRBV16 and J is TRBJ1-1; tentatively, D is TRBD1 (5 bases). This CDR3 contains 14 residues. Trimming shortened V by 2 bases and J by 4 bases, and 11 bases separated the two germline ends. Germline CDR1 reads KGHSY; CDR2 reads FQNENV. Here the CDR3 reads CASSQTPGGTEAFF. CDR3 nucleotide sequence: TGTGCCAGCAGCCAAACACCGGGGGGCACTGAAGCTTTCTTT.

V usage is TRBV5-4 and J usage is TRBJ2-5; 8 nucleotides align to TRBD2. Trimming took 5 bases from V and 5 from J; bases not matched to a gene: 8. Germline-derived CDR1 and CDR2 are SGHNT and YYREEE (reference sequence). This CDR3 comprises 14 residues. CDR3 coding DNA: TGTGCCAGCAGTATTAAGGCGGGGGGCGAGACCCAGTACTTC. This sequence encodes CASSIKAGGETQYF.

This rearrangement joins TRBV5-1 to TRBJ2-5; TRBD2 might be the D (7 bases). Looked up from germline, CDR1 is SGHRS and CDR2 is YFSETQ. The CDR3 runs 15 residues. Trimming removed 0 bases at V and 7 bases at J, with 16 bases between. DNA of the CDR3: TGCGCCAGCAGCTTGGCTCTTACAGGGAGGGGGACCCAGTACTTC. Protein: CASSLALTGRGTQYF.

V usage is TRBV4-3 and J usage is TRBJ2-1, with D tentatively TRBD2 (6 bases). V was cut by 1 base and J by 9 bases, with 19 bases left in between. This CDR3 contains 16 residues. Germline CDR1 reads LGHNA; CDR2 reads YSLEER. CDR3 coding DNA: TGCGCCAGCAGCCAAGGGAGCGATCTAGCGAGCTCTGAGCAGTTCTTC. Translating gives CASSQGSDLASSEQFF.

This chain joins TRBV15 and TRBJ2-1, with 9 positions matching TRBD2. Germline trimming cut 9 bases from V and 7 bases from J; bases unmatched to any gene: 10. The CDR3 has 14 amino acids. Germline lookup yields CDR1 LNHNV and CDR2 YYDKDF (reference sequence). Here the CDR3 reads CATRAGGLENEQFF. The CDR3 DNA is TGTGCCACACGAGCGGGGGGCCTGGAAAATGAGCAGTTCTTC.

This chain uses TRBV3-1 (or the pseudogene TRBV3-2) with TRBJ1-2; TRBD1 aligns across 9 bases. J lost 6 bases, V lost 3 bases, and 5 bases had no gene match. Per germline, CDR1 LGHDT and CDR2 YNNKEL (reference sequence). The CDR3 totals 14 residues. The CDR3 sequence: CASSQTGTGHGYTF. In DNA, the CDR3 is TGTGCCAGCAGCCAGACCGGGACAGGGCATGGCTACACCTTC.

This clone occurred a few times. V gene TRBV24-1 combines with J gene TRBJ1-2; D not certain. V was trimmed by 0 bases and J by 7 bases, leaving 2 bases between them. CDR1 and CDR2 (germline): KGHDR, SFDVKD. The CDR3 loop spans 11 amino acids. The CDR3 loop reads CATSDLLGYTF. The CDR3 nucleotides read TGTGCCACCAGTGATTTGCTTGGCTACACCTTC.

The V gene is TRBV7-2, the J gene TRBJ2-3; 8 positions agree with TRBD1. Germline V gives CDR1 SGHTA, CDR2 FQGNSA. With V trimmed by 5 bases and J by 5 bases, 3 bases remained unmatched. The CDR3 covers 13 residues. The CDR3 region has the DNA TGTGCCAGCAGCGAGGGACAGGAAGATACGCAGTATTTT. It translates to CASSEGQEDTQYF.

This sequence joins TRBV3-1 (or the pseudogene TRBV3-2) and TRBJ2-5, with D possibly matching TRBD1 (6 bases). This CDR3 spans 14 amino acids. The V end was cut by 0 bases, the J end by 6 bases, with 11 bases between. Germline V CDR1 and CDR2: LGHDT, YNNKEL (reference sequence). CDR3 sequence reads: CASSQEQGTQTQYF. The CDR3 coding sequence is TGTGCCAGCAGCCAAGAACAGGGAACGCAGACCCAGTACTTC.

V is TRBV20-1 and J is TRBJ2-3; 7 bases are shared with TRBD2. CDR3 length equals 11 residues. Germline lookup yields CDR1 DFQATT and CDR2 SNEGSKA (reference sequence). The CDR3 DNA reads TGCAGGGGGGGGAGCACAGATACGCAGTATTTT. Translation gives CRGGSTDTQYF.

V usage is TRBV28 and J usage is TRBJ2-7; the D gene is possibly TRBD1 (5 bases). The CDR3 runs to 14 residues. Trimming removed 2 bases at V and 3 bases at J, with 11 bases between. Germline V gene data show CDR1 as MDHEN and CDR2 as SYDVKM. CDR3 sequence: CASSLVGANYEQYV. Written as DNA, the CDR3 is TGTGCCAGCAGTTTAGTAGGGGCCAACTACGAGCAGTACGTC.